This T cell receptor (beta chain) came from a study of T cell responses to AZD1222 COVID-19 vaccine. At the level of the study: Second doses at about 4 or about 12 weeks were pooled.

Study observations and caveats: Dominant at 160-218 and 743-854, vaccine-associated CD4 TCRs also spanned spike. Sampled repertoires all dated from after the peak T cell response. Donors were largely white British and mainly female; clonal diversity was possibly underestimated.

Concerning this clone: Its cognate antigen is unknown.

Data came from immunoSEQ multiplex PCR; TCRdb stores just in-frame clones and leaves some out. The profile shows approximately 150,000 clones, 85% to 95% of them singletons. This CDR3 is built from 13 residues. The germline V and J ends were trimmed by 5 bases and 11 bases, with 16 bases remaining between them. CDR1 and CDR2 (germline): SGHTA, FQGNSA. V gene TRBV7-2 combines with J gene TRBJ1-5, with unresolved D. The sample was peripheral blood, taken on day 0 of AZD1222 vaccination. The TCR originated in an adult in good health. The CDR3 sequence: CASSTTRSAAQHF. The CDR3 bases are TGTGCCAGCAGCACCACGAGGTCGGCGGCCCAGCATTTT.